This entry lists 14 T cell receptor beta chains sequenced from one sample in a study of blood T cell repertoires in COVID-19. Clones were read by immunoSEQ multiplex PCR, and TCRdb kept only the in-frame ones, dropping some. The table lists approximately 120,000 clones, roughly 90% of them singletons. The sequencing input was peripheral blood. These receptor sequences come from a man aged 50 to 60 with acute or convalescent COVID-19.

This chain joins TRBV7-9 and TRBJ2-7; 8 bases are a match to TRBD2. Germline lookup yields CDR1 SEHNR and CDR2 FQNEAQ (reference sequence). The CDR3 covers 14 residues. The V segment lost 1 base and the J segment 3 bases; nucleotides outside the gene matches: 2. DNA for the CDR3: TGTGCCAGCAGCTTAGGGACTAGCCTCTACGAGCAGTACTTC. Protein: CASSLGTSLYEQYF.

This chain connects TRBV19 to TRBJ1-2, with TRBD1 as a possible D gene (5 bases). CDR1 is LNHDA and CDR2 is SQIVND in the germline V gene (reference sequence). Trimming shortened V by 9 bases and J by 8 bases, and 19 bases separated the two germline ends. This CDR3 has 13 amino acids. CDR3 in amino acids: CASPQGWGCGYTF. CDR3 bases: TGTGCCAGCCCGCAGGGATGGGGTTGCGGCTACACCTTC.

This clone appeared a few times. The chain employs TRBV5-5 and TRBJ2-7; weak D call: TRBD1 (6 bases). The germline V gene encodes CDR1 SGHKS and CDR2 YYEKEE (reference sequence). The CDR3 has 14 residues. Trimming left V 2 bases short and J 3 bases short, with 12 bases between. CDR3 DNA: TGTGCCAGCAGCTTCTTGGGACACGGCTACGAGCAGTACTTC. It translates to CASSFLGHGYEQYF.

The chain recombines TRBV14 with TRBJ2-1; the D is unclear. CDR3 length: 12 residues. Trimming removed 1 base at V and 10 bases at J, with 8 bases between. The germline gives CDR1 SGHDN, CDR2 FVKESK. DNA of the CDR3: TGTGCCAGCAGCCAAGTCCCCAGGGAGCAGTTCTTC. Its translation is CASSQVPREQFF.

This clone has more than one count but fewer than ten. The chain employs TRBV16 and TRBJ2-2, with D unclear. The CDR3 loop spans 15 amino acids. Germline assignment: CDR1 KGHSY and CDR2 FQNENV. Trimming pared 3 bases from V and 4 bases from J, leaving 12 bases between. The CDR3 coding sequence is TGTGCCAGCAGCCAGTTGGTCGTCAGCACCGGGGAGCTGTTTTTT. This sequence encodes CASSQLVVSTGELFF.

The chain employs TRBV19 and TRBJ2-6; D gene uncertain. With 3 bases removed from V and 0 bases from J, the gap between germline ends came to 6 bases. Per germline, CDR1 LNHDA and CDR2 SQIVND (reference sequence). The length of the CDR3 is 15 residues. The CDR3 DNA follows: TGTGCCAGTAGTATGCGCGGCTCTGGGGCCAACGTCCTGACTTTC. Its protein product is CASSMRGSGANVLTF. The full variable domain, completed using reference TRBV19 and TRBJ2-6, is DGGITQSPKYLFRKEGQNVTLSCEQNLNHDAMYWYRQDPGQGLRLIYYSQIVNDFQKGDIAEGYSVSREKKESFPLTVTSAQKNPTAFYLCASSMRGSGANVLTFGAGSRLTVL.

This clone has a handful of counts. V and J are TRBV19 and TRBJ2-1; 8 bases line up with TRBD1. The germline CDR1 and CDR2 sequences are LNHDA and SQIVND (reference sequence). The CDR3 has 13 amino acids. Trimming removed 0 bases from V and 10 bases from J; junction bases left unmatched: 2. The CDR3 region is CASSIDGTGEQFF. The CDR3 DNA reads as TGTGCCAGTAGTATAGACGGGACAGGCGAGCAGTTCTTC.

The chain carries TRBV5-1 and TRBJ2-5, with 8 bases aligning to TRBD2. Germline values: CDR1 SGHRS, CDR2 YFSETQ. Losses at the gene ends were 2 bases for V and 4 bases for J; bases not matched to a gene: 10. The CDR3 has 16 residues. CDR3 region: CASSFPGLEGGETQYF. CDR3 nucleotide sequence: TGCGCCAGCAGCTTCCCGGGACTAGAGGGTGGAGAGACCCAGTACTTC.

This clone came up a few times. The V gene is TRBV12-2, the J gene TRBJ1-2; whether TRBD1, the table's D call, matches the DNA was not checked. TRBV12-2 is deemed a pseudogene. This CDR3 comprises 17 residues. The CDR3 coding sequence is TGTGCAAGTCGCTTCCGGGACAGGGAACAGGGCTCTCATGGCTACACCTTC. This encodes CASRFRDREQGSHGYTF.

V is TRBV18 and J is TRBJ1-3; 7 bases line up with TRBD1. The CDR3 has 14 amino acids. The junction had 5 bases not matched to a gene; V was cut back by 1 base and J by 8 bases. Germline CDR1 and CDR2: KGHSH and LQKENI. The CDR3 DNA reads as TGTGCCAGCTCACCACGAGGGGGCGCGTACACCATATATTTT. Translating it yields CASSPRGGAYTIYF.

The V call is TRBV2, the J call TRBJ2-2, with 7 bases lining up with TRBD2. CDR3 length equals 14 residues. CDR1 and CDR2 (germline): SNHLY, FYNNEI. V lost 8 bases and J lost 5; bases outside the gene matches: 8. Here the CDR3 reads CASEITGGTGELFF. DNA for the CDR3: TGTGCCAGCGAGATAACCGGGGGGACCGGGGAGCTGTTTTTT.

This chain's CDR3 is CASSLSTGLETQYF. The DNA for the CDR3 is TGTGCCAGCAGCTTATCGACAGGGCTAGAGACCCAGTACTTC. This chain links TRBV7-6 with TRBJ2-5; 7 bases fit TRBD1. The CDR3 covers 14 residues. With 2 bases clipped from V and 4 bases from J, the junction kept 4 bases outside the gene matches. The germline V gene encodes CDR1 SGHVS and CDR2 FNYEAQ.

The V and J genes are TRBV5-1 and TRBJ2-1; D gene unclear. Between the trimmed V and J ends, which lost 0 bases and 1 base, there was a span of 5 bases. From germline, CDR1 is SGHRS and CDR2 YFSETQ. The CDR3 totals 14 residues. In DNA, the CDR3 is TGCGCCAGCAGCTTGGTAGTATCCTACAATGAGCAGTTCTTC. Amino acid sequence: CASSLVVSYNEQFF.

The rearrangement links TRBV6-5 to TRBJ2-5, with TRBD2 matching over 7 bases. This CDR3 comprises 13 residues. The V gene end was trimmed by 10 bases and the J gene end by 1 base; junction bases not matched to a gene: 6. Germline loops: CDR1 MNHEY, CDR2 SVGAGI. CDR3 nucleotide sequence: TGTGCCACCGAGGGCGGGAGCCAAGAGACCCAGTACTTC. It is translated as CATEGGSQETQYF.